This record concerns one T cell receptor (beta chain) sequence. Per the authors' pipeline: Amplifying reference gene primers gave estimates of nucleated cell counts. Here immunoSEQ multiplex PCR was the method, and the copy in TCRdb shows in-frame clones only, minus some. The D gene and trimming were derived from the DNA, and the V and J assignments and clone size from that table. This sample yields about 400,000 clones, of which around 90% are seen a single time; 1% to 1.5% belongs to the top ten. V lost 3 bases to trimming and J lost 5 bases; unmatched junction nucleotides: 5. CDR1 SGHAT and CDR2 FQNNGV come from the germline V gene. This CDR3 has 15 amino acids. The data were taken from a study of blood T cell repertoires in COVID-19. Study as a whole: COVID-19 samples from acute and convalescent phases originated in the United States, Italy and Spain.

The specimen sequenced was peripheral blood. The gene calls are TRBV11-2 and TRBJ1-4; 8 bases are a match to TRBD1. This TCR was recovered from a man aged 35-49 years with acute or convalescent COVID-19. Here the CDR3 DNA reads TGTGCCAGCAGCTTCGACAGGGGAGGGAATGAAAAACTGTTTTTT. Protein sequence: CASSFDRGGNEKLFF.